This paragraph reports one T cell receptor beta chain. What it recognizes is unknown. As to treatment: roughly ten-day PBMC culture with coronavirus spike peptide pools or control peptides (ViraFEST assay). The source of the sample is a study of vaccination and CD4 T cells after COVID-19. About the research overall: Each control was exposed to a CEFX pool, an HIV-1 Nef pool, or no peptide at all.

CD4+ T cells that had been cultured provided DNA sequenced with the Oncomine TCR Beta short-read assay. Via MiXCR, TCRdb re-called the PCR reads, giving one row per CDR3 protein. The table lists 13,000 to 15,000 distinct CDR3 sequences, roughly 42% of them singletons. The germline V gene has CDR1 DFQATT and CDR2 SNEGSKA (reference sequence). The length of the CDR3 is 13 residues. V lost 1 base and J 1 base, leaving 7 bases between the germline ends. The rearrangement joins TRBV20-1 to TRBJ1-1; D remains ambiguous. The sequence was collected from a human donor who had recovered from COVID-19. The sample comprised CD4+ T cells from blood, cultured in vitro. The chain's CDR3 is CSARVAQNTEAFF. CDR3 nucleotides: TGCAGTGCTAGAGTCGCGCAGAACACTGAAGCTTTCTTT.